These 28 T cell receptor beta chains share one sample of origin, sequenced in a study of cytomegalovirus exposure and HLA in healthy donors. Clones were sequenced by immunoSEQ multiplex PCR, and TCRdb holds only the in-frame ones, with some missing. The data show around 150,000 clones, 80% to 85% seen once. The sequenced sample consisted of PBMCs. Every receptor here comes from a man aged 25-40 years in good health and CMV-seropositive.

This clone was picked up a small number of times. V gene TRBV6-6 combines with J gene TRBJ1-6; 10 nucleotides agree with TRBD1. Trimming cost V 4 bases and J 10 bases; bases outside gene matches: 7. The CDR3 is 15 residues long. The germline CDR1 and CDR2 sequences are MNHNY and SVGAGI (reference sequence). CDR3: CASSSQGQGPSPLHF. In DNA form, the CDR3 reads TGTGCCAGCAGTTCCCAGGGACAGGGGCCCTCACCCCTCCACTTT.

The chain has TRBV2 and TRBJ2-7; D gene ambiguous. The CDR3 sequence is 14 residues long. Germline CDR1 SNHLY, CDR2 FYNNEI. Trimming shortened V by 3 bases and J by 7 bases, and 16 bases separated the two germline ends. The CDR3, as DNA: TGTGCCAGCAGTGAGGTGACTGGCCCTATAGAGCAGTACTTC. This codes for CASSEVTGPIEQYF.

This sequence joins TRBV20-1 and TRBJ2-3; the D gene is possibly TRBD2 (5 bases). The CDR3 runs 10 residues. The germline gives CDR1 DFQATT, CDR2 SNEGSKA (reference sequence). V shed 6 bases and J shed 8 bases, with 9 bases lying between them. The CDR3 protein is CSAGMVTQYF. DNA for the CDR3: TGCAGTGCCGGGATGGTTACGCAGTATTTT.

The chain is built from TRBV5-6 and TRBJ2-5; D might be TRBD2 (5 bases). The CDR3 consists of 16 residues. The germline CDR1 and CDR2 sequences are SGHDT and YYEEEE. The germline V and J ends were trimmed by 4 bases and 5 bases, with 21 bases remaining between them. The CDR3 sequence is CASSLVSPGRGETQYF. Here the CDR3 DNA reads TGTGCCAGCAGCCTAGTCTCCCCGGGCCGAGGGGAGACCCAGTACTTC. Full variable domain (missing parts from reference TRBV5-6 and TRBJ2-5): DAGVTQSPTHLIKTRGQQVTLRCSPKSGHDTVSWYQQALGQGPQFIFQYYEEEERQRGNFPDRFSGHQFPNYSSELNVNALLLGDSALYLCASSLVSPGRGETQYFGPGTRLLVL.

V and J are TRBV5-6 and TRBJ1-1; TRBD1 aligns across 7 bases. Germline-derived CDR1 and CDR2 are SGHDT and YYEEEE. This CDR3 comprises 17 residues. Trimming took 0 bases from V and 1 from J; bases not matched to a gene: 9. The CDR3 DNA sequence: TGTGCCAGCAGCTTGGAACTACAGGGGCCCCCGAACACTGAAGCTTTCTTT. Protein: CASSLELQGPPNTEAFF.

This rearrangement joins TRBV29-1 to TRBJ2-7, with TRBD2 matching over 7 bases. With 6 bases clipped from V and 4 bases from J, the junction kept 6 bases outside the gene matches. Germline V lookup: CDR1 SQVTM, CDR2 ANQGSEA. The CDR3 consists of 12 residues. CDR3 sequence: CSVGGGNYEQYF. The CDR3 coding sequence is TGCAGCGTCGGGGGAGGGAATTACGAGCAGTACTTC.

This clone was counted between two and nine times. The chain joins TRBV7-8 to TRBJ1-2, with D possibly TRBD1 on 6 matching bases. The germline V gene encodes CDR1 SGHVS and CDR2 FQNEAQ. The V and J ends lost 5 bases and 5 bases respectively, with 12 bases between them. This CDR3 is 13 amino acids long. CDR3 protein: CASSIQGKYGYTF. CDR3 bases: TGTGCCAGCAGCATACAGGGAAAGTATGGCTACACCTTC.

About this clone: This sample includes further DNA sequences coding for the same CDR3. The genes are TRBV29-1 and TRBJ2-7; TRBD2 matches 10 bases. Trimming removed 4 bases from V and 0 bases from J; junction bases left unmatched: 0. Germline-derived CDR1 and CDR2 are SQVTM and ANQGSEA. The CDR3 loop spans 13 amino acids. CDR3: CSVGTSGSYEQYF. In DNA form, the CDR3 reads TGCAGCGTTGGGACTAGCGGCTCCTACGAGCAGTACTTC.

This chain connects TRBV29-1 to TRBJ2-1; TRBD2 aligns across 7 bases. After removal of 7 bases from V and 4 bases from J, the junction contained 10 bases not matched to a gene. The CDR3 runs 14 residues. CDR1 is SQVTM and CDR2 is ANQGSEA in the germline V gene. The CDR3 reads CSERLADHYNEQFF. CDR3 DNA sequence: TGCAGCGAGAGGCTAGCGGACCATTACAATGAGCAGTTCTTC.

V gene TRBV6-5 combines with J gene TRBJ1-1, with D tentatively TRBD1 (5 bases). The CDR3 sequence is 14 residues long. The germline V gene encodes CDR1 MNHEY and CDR2 SVGAGI. V was cut by 7 bases and J by 0 bases, with 12 bases left in between. The CDR3 spells CASTIDRLNTEAFF. The CDR3 DNA follows: TGTGCCAGCACCATCGACAGACTGAACACTGAAGCTTTCTTT.

The chain links TRBV6-1 to TRBJ1-5; tentative D call: TRBD1 (6 bases). Germline V gene sequence: CDR1 MNHNS, CDR2 SASEGT. The CDR3 is 16 amino acids. Trimming stripped 4 bases from V and 2 bases from J, with 15 bases between. In DNA form, the CDR3 reads TGTGCCAGCAGTGGTCCAAGGGGGAATGGCAATCAGCCCCAGCATTTT. Protein product: CASSGPRGNGNQPQHF.

The rearrangement joins TRBV13 to TRBJ2-7, with TRBD1 identical over 7 bases. Germline V gene sequence: CDR1 PRHDT, CDR2 FYEKMQ (reference sequence). V shed 6 bases and J 0 bases; nucleotides not matched to a gene: 5. The CDR3 is 14 residues long. CDR3 nucleotides: TGTGCCAGCAGTGAAGGGGACAGCTCCTACGAGCAGTACTTC. Its translation: CASSEGDSSYEQYF.

This chain uses TRBV6-5 with TRBJ2-7; possibly TRBD2 for D (5 bases). The CDR3 runs 14 residues. The germline CDR1 and CDR2 sequences are MNHEY and SVGAGI. Trimming cost V 5 bases and J 1 base, with 12 bases left between them. The CDR3 sequence: CASSQRTGSYEQYF. CDR3 bases: TGTGCCAGCAGTCAACGGACGGGATCCTACGAGCAGTACTTC.

This clone was seen once. This chain uses TRBV15 with TRBJ2-4, with 8 bases that match TRBD2. V shed 0 bases and J 1 base; nucleotides not matched to a gene: 8. Germline loops: CDR1 LNHNV, CDR2 YYDKDF (reference sequence). The CDR3 has 18 residues. The CDR3 spells CATSRDQAAGVAKNIQYF. The CDR3 bases are TGTGCCACCAGCAGAGATCAGGCAGCGGGAGTGGCCAAAAACATTCAGTACTTC. Drawing the rest from reference TRBV15 and TRBJ2-4, the complete variable domain is DAMVIQNPRYQVTQFGKPVTLSCSQTLNHNVMYWYQQKSSQAPKLLFHYYDKDFNNEADTPDNFQSRRPNTSFCFLDIRSPGLGDTAMYLCATSRDQAAGVAKNIQYFGAGTRLSVL.

The V gene is TRBV19, the J gene TRBJ1-1; D call uncertain. The CDR3 has 11 amino acids. V lost 7 bases, J lost 8 bases, and 11 bases lay in between. From germline, CDR1 is LNHDA and CDR2 SQIVND (reference sequence). In nucleotides, the CDR3 is TGTGCCAGTACCATAGCCCGAGAAGCTTTCTTT. This translates into CASTIAREAFF.

This clone was picked up many times. The chain recombines TRBV9 with TRBJ1-6, with D perhaps TRBD1 (6 bases). Germline V gene data show CDR1 as SGDLS and CDR2 as YYNGEE. The CDR3 is made up of 16 amino acids. V gave up 3 bases and J gave up 10 bases, with 20 bases separating them. The CDR3 spells CASSALGGGLGSPLHF. CDR3 in DNA: TGTGCCAGCAGCGCCCTAGGGGGAGGGCTGGGGTCACCCCTCCACTTT.

About this clone itself: Within the sample, other DNA sequences also encode this same CDR3. The chain links TRBV2 to TRBJ1-2; 7 nucleotides match TRBD1. Germline V gene lookup returns CDR1 SNHLY and CDR2 FYNNEI. The CDR3 is 14 residues long. The junction had 12 bases not matched to a gene; V was cut back by 6 bases and J by 8 bases. CDR3 sequence reads: CASRDKGALGGYTF. The CDR3 nucleotides read TGTGCCAGCAGAGATAAGGGGGCGTTGGGAGGCTACACCTTC.

This clone was observed a single time. The chain has TRBV29-1 and TRBJ2-1, with TRBD2 identical over 9 bases. The V gene end was trimmed by 0 bases and the J gene end by 8 bases; junction bases not matched to a gene: 8. The CDR3 consists of 15 residues. Germline V CDR1 and CDR2: SQVTM, ANQGSEA. CDR3 protein: CSVEDSAGGFDEQFF. CDR3 DNA sequence: TGCAGCGTTGAAGATTCGGCGGGAGGGTTCGATGAGCAGTTCTTC.

V and J are TRBV4-3 and TRBJ1-3, with D possibly TRBD1 on 6 matching bases. V lost 0 bases and J lost 2, with 14 bases in between. This CDR3 spans 17 amino acids. CDR1 and CDR2 from the germline V gene are LGHNA and YSLEER. CDR3 in amino acids: CASSQDRGYRAGNTIYF. CDR3 DNA sequence: TGCGCCAGCAGCCAAGATAGGGGCTACAGGGCTGGAAACACCATATATTTT.

The chain carries TRBV6-5 and TRBJ1-2; D perhaps matches TRBD1 (6 bases). CDR1 MNHEY and CDR2 SVGAGI come from the germline V gene. The CDR3 contains 13 residues. V was shortened by 5 bases and J by 4 bases, with 11 bases between the two germline ends. Written as DNA, the CDR3 is TGTGCCAGCAGTGAAAACAGGGCCTATGGCTACACCTTC. Translating gives CASSENRAYGYTF.

CDR3 region: CASSLGSGGADTQYF. The CDR3 region has the DNA TGCGCCAGCAGCTTGGGTAGCGGGGGGGCAGATACGCAGTATTTT. The V gene is TRBV5-1, the J gene TRBJ2-3; 11 bases line up with TRBD2. CDR1 and CDR2 from the germline V gene are SGHRS and YFSETQ. This CDR3 comprises 15 residues. J lost 4 bases, V lost 0 bases, and 1 base had no gene match.

Only one count was recorded for this clone. This chain joins TRBV5-4 and TRBJ2-2; 7 bases fit TRBD1. The CDR3 length is 17 residues. V gave up 5 bases and J gave up 2 bases; unmatched junction bases: 12. Germline V gives CDR1 SGHNT, CDR2 YYREEE (reference sequence). DNA of the CDR3: TGTGCCAGCAGTTTAAAGCCGGGACAGTACAACACCGGGGAGCTGTTTTTT. Translation: CASSLKPGQYNTGELFF.

The rearrangement links TRBV28 to TRBJ1-4, with 7 nucleotides matching TRBD1. Per germline, CDR1 MDHEN and CDR2 SYDVKM. The CDR3 extends over 15 amino acids. With 4 bases clipped from V and 2 bases from J, the junction kept 4 bases outside the gene matches. The CDR3 region has the DNA TGTGCCAGCAGTTCCACAGGGGACACTAATGAAAAACTGTTTTTT. It translates to CASSSTGDTNEKLFF.

DNA for the CDR3: TGTGCCAGCGAGCCCGCGGGGGGGCTCACCGGGGAGCTGTTTTTT. Translation gives CASEPAGGLTGELFF. The chain has TRBV9 and TRBJ2-2; 9 bases are shared with TRBD2. The CDR3 spans 15 residues. CDR1 is SGDLS, CDR2 YYNGEE, per germline. The trim removed 7 bases at V and 4 bases at J, leaving 8 bases unmatched.

The gene calls are TRBV27 and TRBJ2-7; 9 bases line up with TRBD2. The CDR3 loop spans 15 amino acids. Germline assignment: CDR1 MNHEY and CDR2 SMNVEV (reference sequence). V trimming: 5 bases; J trimming: 2 bases; junction bases outside the gene matches: 7. The CDR3 DNA reads TGTGCCAGCAGTCTAAGCGGGGGGTCAACCTACGAGCAGTACTTC. Its translation: CASSLSGGSTYEQYF.

V gene TRBV7-2 combines with J gene TRBJ1-2, with D perhaps TRBD1 (5 bases). Germline CDR1 SGHTA, CDR2 FQGNSA. V gave up 1 base and J gave up 5 bases, with 11 bases separating them. The CDR3 totals 14 residues. The CDR3 DNA sequence: TGTGCCAGCAGCTTAGGGGGCAGCCCTTATGGCTACACCTTC. This sequence encodes CASSLGGSPYGYTF.

The rearrangement links TRBV7-2 to TRBJ1-2; TRBD1 is a possible D gene (5 bases). Trimming removed 5 bases from V and 6 bases from J, with 13 bases in between. This CDR3 is 13 amino acids long. The V gene's germline CDR1 is SGHTA and CDR2 FQGNSA. In DNA form, the CDR3 reads TGTGCCAGCAGCCTGTGGGGCCCGGATGGCTACACCTTC. Encoded protein: CASSLWGPDGYTF.

V and J are TRBV12-5 and TRBJ1-2; tentatively, D is TRBD1 (5 bases). This CDR3 is built from 16 residues. Germline V CDR1 and CDR2: LGHNT, FRNRAP. V was shortened by 0 bases and J by 9 bases, with 20 bases between the two germline ends. The CDR3 here is CASGLVRGGLLLSYTF. In DNA form, the CDR3 reads TGTGCTAGTGGTTTGGTACGGGGGGGACTACTCCTAAGCTACACCTTC.